Reported below is one T cell receptor (beta chain). What it binds is unknown. The data were produced by immunoSEQ multiplex PCR, yet TCRdb's version contains in-frame clones alone and is incomplete. The sample lists approximately 150,000 clones, 85% to 95% occurring once. This sample was included in a study of T cell responses to AZD1222 COVID-19 vaccine. Study-wide points: Nearly half of unique spike-specific TCRs reportedly avoided B.1.351 and B.1.1.7 mutated regions. Spike-wide vaccine-associated CD4 TCRs dominated at 160-218 and 743-854.

The germline CDR1 and CDR2 sequences are SGHTA and FQGNSA. The trim removed 5 bases at V and 5 bases at J, leaving 7 bases unmatched. This CDR3 has 14 residues. This TCR came from an adult in good health. The V call is TRBV7-2, the J call TRBJ1-2; 8 bases match TRBD1. The material sequenced was peripheral blood, taken on day 0 of AZD1222 vaccination. CDR3 in amino acids: CASSNRDRKYGYTF. The CDR3 coding sequence is TGTGCCAGCAGCAACCGGGACAGGAAGTATGGCTACACCTTC.